This TCR beta chain was found in a study of vaccination effects on CD4 cells after COVID-19. Study outcomes and limitations: The study found that only 1 of 255 vaccine-induced clones from healthy vaccinees cross-reacted with common cold coronaviruses. In the late period after vaccination, infection- and vaccine-induced clones contracted markedly.

Clones were sequenced by immunoSEQ multiplex PCR, and TCRdb holds only the in-frame ones, with some missing. The table has roughly 67,000 clones, about 79% seen once; the top ten hold under 12%. As to this clone: The antigen remains unidentified.

Sequencing was preceded by expansion of antigen-specific CD4+ T cells with viral peptide pools in the ViraFEST assay. Following a roughly 9-day culture, CD4+ T cells were purified. Absence of prior SARS-CoV-2 infection characterized the vaccine recipients, who showed negative nucleocapsid antibodies. Cultures of fewer than 2.5 million PBMC per well contained approximately 10 IU/ml IL-2 plus 10 ug/ml peptides. Both day 3 and day 7 saw half the medium replaced with IL-2 medium. V was clipped by 5 bases and J by 1 base, with 8 bases between them. Germline CDR1 is MNHEY and CDR2 is SVGAGI. The length of the CDR3 is 13 residues.

This TCR came from a human donor who received a COVID-19 vaccine. The specimen was CD4+ T cells from PBMCs cultured with SARS-CoV-2 spike peptides, collected before COVID-19 vaccination. The J gene is TRBJ1-1, the V gene TRBV6-5; no clear D. Here the CDR3 reads CASSREPNTEAFF. CDR3 sequence (DNA): TGTGCCAGCAGTCGAGAGCCGAACACTGAAGCTTTCTTT.